This T cell receptor beta chain derives from a study of T cell clonality in common variable immunodeficiency. Overall study results and limits: Common variable immunodeficiency TCR beta sequences reportedly had fewer deletions and N-nucleotide insertions. Authors noted CVID clonality's cause needs subpopulation repertoire sequencing. CVID subjects shared fewer TCRbeta clones than healthy controls did.

The length of the CDR3 is 15 residues. The germline V gene encodes CDR1 MNHNS and CDR2 SASEGT. Between the trimmed V and J ends, which lost 1 base and 8 bases, there was a span of 14 bases. This clone was picked up many times. The antigen is not known. The read is 3 residues too short to cover the CDR3 end, so that end is filled in from the germline J gene. Assay: immunoSEQ multiplex PCR; the TCRdb copy retains only in-frame clones and omits some. The sample is made up of about 32,000 clones, none counted only once. The TCR was taken from a person aged 18 to 70 in good health. The sequencing input was peripheral blood mononuclear cells. The V gene is TRBV6-1, the J gene TRBJ1-4; D remains unclear. The sequenced part of the CDR3 DNA is TGTGCCAGCAGTGAAGTGTCAGTCGGCAGGGAAAAA. This translates into CASSEVSVGREK. The full-length CDR3 reads as CASSEVSVGREKLFF.